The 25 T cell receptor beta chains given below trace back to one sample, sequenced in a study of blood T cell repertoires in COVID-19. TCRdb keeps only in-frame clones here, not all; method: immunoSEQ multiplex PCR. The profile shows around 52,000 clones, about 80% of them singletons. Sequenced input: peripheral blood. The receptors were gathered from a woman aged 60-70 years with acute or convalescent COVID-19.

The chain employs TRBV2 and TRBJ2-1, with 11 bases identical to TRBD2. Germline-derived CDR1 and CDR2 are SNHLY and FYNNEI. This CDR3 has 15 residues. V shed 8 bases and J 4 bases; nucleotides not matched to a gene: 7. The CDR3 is CASHTSGGVYNEQFF. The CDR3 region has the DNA TGTGCCAGCCACACTAGCGGGGGTGTGTACAATGAGCAGTTCTTC.

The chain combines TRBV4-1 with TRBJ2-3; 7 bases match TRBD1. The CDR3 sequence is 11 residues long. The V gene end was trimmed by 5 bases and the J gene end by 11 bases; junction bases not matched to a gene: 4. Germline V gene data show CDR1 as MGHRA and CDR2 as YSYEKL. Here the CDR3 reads CASSKGQLQYF. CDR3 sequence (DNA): TGCGCCAGCAGCAAGGGACAGTTGCAGTATTTT.

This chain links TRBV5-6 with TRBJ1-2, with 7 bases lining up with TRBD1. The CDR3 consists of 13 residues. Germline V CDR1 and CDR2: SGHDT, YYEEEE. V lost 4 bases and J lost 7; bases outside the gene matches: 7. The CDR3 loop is CASSRDRAPGYTF. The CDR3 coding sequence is TGTGCCAGCAGCCGTGACAGGGCCCCTGGCTACACCTTC.

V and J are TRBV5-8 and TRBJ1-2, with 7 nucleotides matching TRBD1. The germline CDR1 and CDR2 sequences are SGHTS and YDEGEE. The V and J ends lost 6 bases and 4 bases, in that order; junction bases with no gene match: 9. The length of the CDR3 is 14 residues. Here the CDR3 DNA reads TGTGCCAGCACCCCAGGGGGAACAGGCTATGGCTACACCTTC. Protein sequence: CASTPGGTGYGYTF.

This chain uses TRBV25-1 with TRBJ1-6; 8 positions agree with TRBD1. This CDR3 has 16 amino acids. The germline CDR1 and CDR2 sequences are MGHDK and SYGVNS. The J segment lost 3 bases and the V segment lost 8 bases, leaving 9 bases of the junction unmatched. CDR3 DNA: TGTGCCAGCGGCACAGGGGGAGCGAACTATAATTCACCCCTCCACTTT. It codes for CASGTGGANYNSPLHF.

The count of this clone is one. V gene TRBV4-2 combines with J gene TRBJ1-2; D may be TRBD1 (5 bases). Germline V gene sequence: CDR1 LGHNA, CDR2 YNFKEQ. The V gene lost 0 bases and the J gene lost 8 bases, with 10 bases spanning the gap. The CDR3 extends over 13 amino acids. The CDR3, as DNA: TGTGCCAGCAGCCAAGAGGCGGGGGAGGGCTACACCTTC. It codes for CASSQEAGEGYTF.

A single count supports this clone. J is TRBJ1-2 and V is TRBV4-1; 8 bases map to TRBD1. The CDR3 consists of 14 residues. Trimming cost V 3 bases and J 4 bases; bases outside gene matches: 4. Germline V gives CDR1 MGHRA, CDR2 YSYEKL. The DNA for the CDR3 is TGCGCCAGCAGCCAGGTGCAGGGGGCCTATGGCTACACCTTC. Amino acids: CASSQVQGAYGYTF.

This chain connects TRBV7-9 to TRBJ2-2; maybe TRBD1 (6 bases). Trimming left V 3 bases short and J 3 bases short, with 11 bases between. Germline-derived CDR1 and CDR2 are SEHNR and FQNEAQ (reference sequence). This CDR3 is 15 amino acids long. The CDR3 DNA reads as TGTGCCAGCAGCTTTCCGGGACAAGACACCGGGGAGCTGTTTTTT. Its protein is CASSFPGQDTGELFF. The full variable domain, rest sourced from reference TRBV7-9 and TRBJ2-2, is DTGVSQNPRHKITKRGQNVTFRCDPISEHNRLYWYRQTLGQGPEFLTYFQNEAQLEKSRLLSDRFSAERPKGSFSTLEIQRTEQGDSAMYLCASSFPGQDTGELFFGEGSRLTVL.

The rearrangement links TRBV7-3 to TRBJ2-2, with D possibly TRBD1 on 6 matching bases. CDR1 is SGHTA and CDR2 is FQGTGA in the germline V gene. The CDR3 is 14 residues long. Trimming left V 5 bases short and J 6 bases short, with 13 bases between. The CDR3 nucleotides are TGTGCCAGCAGCGCCACAGGGTCCGCCGGGGAGCTGTTTTTT. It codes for CASSATGSAGELFF.

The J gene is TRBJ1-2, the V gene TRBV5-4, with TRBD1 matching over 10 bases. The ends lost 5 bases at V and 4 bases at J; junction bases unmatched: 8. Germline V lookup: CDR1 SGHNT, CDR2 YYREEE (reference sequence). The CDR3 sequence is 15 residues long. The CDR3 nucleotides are TGTGCCAGCAGTCCGACAGGGGGCGTCTTCTATGGCTACACCTTC. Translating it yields CASSPTGGVFYGYTF.

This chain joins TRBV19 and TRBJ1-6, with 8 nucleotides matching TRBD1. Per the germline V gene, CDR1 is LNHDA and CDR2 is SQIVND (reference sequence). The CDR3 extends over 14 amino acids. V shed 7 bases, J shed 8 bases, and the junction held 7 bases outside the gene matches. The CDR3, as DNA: TGTGCCAGTACCGACAGGGGAAATGATTCACCCCTCCACTTT. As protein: CASTDRGNDSPLHF. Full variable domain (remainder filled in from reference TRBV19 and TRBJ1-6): DGGITQSPKYLFRKEGQNVTLSCEQNLNHDAMYWYRQDPGQGLRLIYYSQIVNDFQKGDIAEGYSVSREKKESFPLTVTSAQKNPTAFYLCASTDRGNDSPLHFGNGTRLTVT.

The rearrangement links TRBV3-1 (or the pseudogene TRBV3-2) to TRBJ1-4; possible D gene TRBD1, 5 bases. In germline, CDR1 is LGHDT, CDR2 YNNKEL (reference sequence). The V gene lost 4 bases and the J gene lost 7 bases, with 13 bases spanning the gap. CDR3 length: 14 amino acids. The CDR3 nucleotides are TGTGCCAGCAGCCTGAAGACAGTCGGTGAAAAACTGTTTTTT. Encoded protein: CASSLKTVGEKLFF.

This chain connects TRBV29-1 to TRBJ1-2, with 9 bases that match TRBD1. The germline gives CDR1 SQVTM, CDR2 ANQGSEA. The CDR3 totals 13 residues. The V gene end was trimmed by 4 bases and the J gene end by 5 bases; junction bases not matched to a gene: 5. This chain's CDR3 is CSVAGQGGYGYTF. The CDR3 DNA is TGCAGCGTTGCGGGACAGGGAGGGTATGGCTACACCTTC.

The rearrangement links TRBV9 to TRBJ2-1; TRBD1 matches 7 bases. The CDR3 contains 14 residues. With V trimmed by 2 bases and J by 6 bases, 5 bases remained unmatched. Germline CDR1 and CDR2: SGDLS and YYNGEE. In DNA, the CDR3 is TGTGCCAGCAGCGTGAAAACAGGGGTCAATGAGCAGTTCTTC. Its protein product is CASSVKTGVNEQFF.

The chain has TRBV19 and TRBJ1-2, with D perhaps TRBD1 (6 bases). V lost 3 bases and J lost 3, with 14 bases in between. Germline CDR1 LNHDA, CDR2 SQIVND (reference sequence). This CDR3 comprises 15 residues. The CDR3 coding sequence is TGTGCCAGTAGTATGGCAGGGGTCGGCGACTATGGCTACACCTTC. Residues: CASSMAGVGDYGYTF. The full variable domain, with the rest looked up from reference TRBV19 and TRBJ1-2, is DGGITQSPKYLFRKEGQNVTLSCEQNLNHDAMYWYRQDPGQGLRLIYYSQIVNDFQKGDIAEGYSVSREKKESFPLTVTSAQKNPTAFYLCASSMAGVGDYGYTFGSGTRLTVV.

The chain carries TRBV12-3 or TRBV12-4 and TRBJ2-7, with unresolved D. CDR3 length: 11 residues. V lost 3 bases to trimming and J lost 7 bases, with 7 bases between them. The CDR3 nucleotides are TGTGCCAGCAGTTTGGCAGAAGAGCAGTACTTC. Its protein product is CASSLAEEQYF.

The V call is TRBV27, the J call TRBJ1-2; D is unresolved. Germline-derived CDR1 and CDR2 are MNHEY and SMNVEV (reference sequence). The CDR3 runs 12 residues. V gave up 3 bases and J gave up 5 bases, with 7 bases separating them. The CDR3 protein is CASSFGDYGYTF. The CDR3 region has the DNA TGTGCCAGCAGTTTCGGGGATTATGGCTACACCTTC.

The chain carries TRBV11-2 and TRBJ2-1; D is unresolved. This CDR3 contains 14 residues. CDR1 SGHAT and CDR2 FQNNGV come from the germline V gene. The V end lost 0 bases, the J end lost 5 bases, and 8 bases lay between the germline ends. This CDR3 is CASSLDLVDNEQFF. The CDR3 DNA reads TGTGCCAGCAGCTTAGATCTAGTCGACAATGAGCAGTTCTTC.

The CDR3 loop is CASSSYRGDTEAFF. CDR3 DNA: TGTGCCAGCAGCTCGTACAGGGGTGACACTGAAGCTTTCTTT. The rearrangement uses TRBV7-8 and TRBJ1-1; TRBD1 agrees at 7 bases. This CDR3 is built from 14 residues. Germline V gene sequence: CDR1 SGHVS, CDR2 FQNEAQ. Trimming took 4 bases from V and 3 from J; bases not matched to a gene: 5.

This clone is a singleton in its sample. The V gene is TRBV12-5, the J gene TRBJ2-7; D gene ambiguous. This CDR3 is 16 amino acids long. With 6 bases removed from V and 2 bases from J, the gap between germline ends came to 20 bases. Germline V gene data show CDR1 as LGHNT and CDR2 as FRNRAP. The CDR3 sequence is CASGFPGSSPTYEQYF. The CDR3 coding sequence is TGTGCTAGTGGATTTCCTGGCAGTTCACCCACCTACGAGCAGTACTTC.

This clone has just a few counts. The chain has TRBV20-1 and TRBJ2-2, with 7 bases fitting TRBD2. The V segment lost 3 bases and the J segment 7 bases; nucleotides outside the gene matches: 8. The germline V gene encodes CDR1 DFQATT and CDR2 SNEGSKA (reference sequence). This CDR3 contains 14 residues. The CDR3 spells CSASFSSGVGELFF. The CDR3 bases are TGCAGTGCTAGTTTTTCGAGCGGGGTCGGGGAGCTGTTTTTT.

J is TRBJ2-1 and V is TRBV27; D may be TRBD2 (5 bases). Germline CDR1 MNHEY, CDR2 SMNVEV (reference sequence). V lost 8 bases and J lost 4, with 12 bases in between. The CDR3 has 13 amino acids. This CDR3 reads CASWERLYNEQFF. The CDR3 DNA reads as TGTGCCAGCTGGGAGCGGCTTTACAATGAGCAGTTCTTC.

CDR3: CASSTEQGISTEAFF. The CDR3 DNA follows: TGTGCCAGCAGCACGGAACAGGGGATAAGCACTGAAGCTTTCTTT. V and J are TRBV5-5 and TRBJ1-1; TRBD1 matches at 7 bases. This CDR3 is 15 amino acids long. From germline, CDR1 is SGHKS and CDR2 YYEKEE (reference sequence). Unmatched junction bases numbered 10, after V lost 4 bases and J lost 4 bases.

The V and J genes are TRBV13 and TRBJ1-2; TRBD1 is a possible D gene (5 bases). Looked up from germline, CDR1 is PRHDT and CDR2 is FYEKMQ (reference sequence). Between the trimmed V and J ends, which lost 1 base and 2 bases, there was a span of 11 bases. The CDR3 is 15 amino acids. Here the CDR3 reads CASSLELRQNYGYTF. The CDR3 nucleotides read TGTGCCAGCAGCTTAGAATTAAGACAGAACTATGGCTACACCTTC.

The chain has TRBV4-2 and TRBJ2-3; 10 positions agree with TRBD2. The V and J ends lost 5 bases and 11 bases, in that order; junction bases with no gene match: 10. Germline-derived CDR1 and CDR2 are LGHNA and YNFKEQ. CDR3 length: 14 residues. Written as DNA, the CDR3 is TGTGCCAGCAGCGATAGCGGGGGGCACCTGAAGCAGTATTTT. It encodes CASSDSGGHLKQYF.